The 8 T cell receptor beta chains presented below share a single source sample, sequenced in a study of T cells in Graves' hyperthyroidism and ophthalmopathy. RNA transcripts yielded amplified TCR beta CDR3 regions. HTBI primers drove first-round RT-PCR of the TCR CDR3. TCRdb reanalysed the multiplex PCR reads using MiXCR and keeps one entry per CDR3 protein. The sample has approximately 700,000 distinct CDR3 sequences; over 15% are singletons. The sequenced sample was blood. The source of these receptors is a young man with Graves' hyperthyroidism.

This clonotype was found many times. The gene calls are TRBV30 and TRBJ2-7; 12 bases match TRBD2. Trimming removed 2 bases from V and 0 bases from J; junction bases left unmatched: 2. CDR1 and CDR2 (germline): GTSNPN, SVGIG (reference sequence). This CDR3 has 15 amino acids. CDR3 DNA sequence: TGTGCCTGGAGTTGGACTAGCGGGAACTCCTACGAGCAGTACTTC. Translated, it gives CAWSWTSGNSYEQYF. Drawing the rest from reference TRBV30 and TRBJ2-7, the complete variable domain is SQTIHQWPATLVQPVGSPLSLECTVEGTSNPNLYWYRQAAGRGLQLLFYSVGIGQISSEVPQNLSASRPQDRQFILSSKKLLLSDSGFYLCAWSWTSGNSYEQYFGPGTRLTVT.

This clonotype occurred many times. The chain links TRBV11-3 to TRBJ2-1; D not resolved. The germline gives CDR1 SGHNT, CDR2 YENEEA. The CDR3 runs 12 residues. Trimming took off 5 bases at V and 3 bases at J, with 5 bases between the two ends. CDR3 sequence: CASSRRYNEQFF. The CDR3 region has the DNA TGTGCCAGCAGCCGTCGCTACAATGAGCAGTTCTTC.

This clonotype occurred a few times. The chain recombines TRBV12-3 or TRBV12-4 with TRBJ2-1; D may be TRBD1 or TRBD2 (5 bases each). The CDR3 runs 17 residues. With 6 bases removed from V and 3 bases from J, the gap between germline ends came to 21 bases. CDR3 DNA sequence: TGTGCCAGCAGCCCCTTTGTGGGACGATCAGACTACAATGAGCAGTTCTTC. As protein: CASSPFVGRSDYNEQFF.

This clonotype turned up a few times. The chain links TRBV19 to TRBJ2-3, with D possibly matching TRBD1 (6 bases). Trimming took off 4 bases at V and 5 bases at J, with 16 bases between the two ends. The CDR3 contains 15 residues. CDR1 and CDR2 from the germline V gene are LNHDA and SQIVND (reference sequence). The CDR3 region is CASSTGALIGDTQYF. The CDR3 bases are TGTGCCAGTAGTACAGGGGCCCTAATCGGAGATACGCAGTATTTT.

This clonotype was detected a few times. V gene TRBV5-4 combines with J gene TRBJ2-5; possibly TRBD2 for D (5 bases). V dropped 2 bases and J dropped 9 bases, with 14 bases sitting between them. Germline V gene sequence: CDR1 SGHNT, CDR2 YYREEE (reference sequence). The CDR3 loop spans 13 amino acids. CDR3 sequence: CASSFGGELPQYF. The CDR3 DNA reads as TGTGCCAGCAGCTTCGGAGGAGAGCTCCCCCAGTACTTC.

The sample holds a few counts of this clonotype. This chain links TRBV6-1 with TRBJ1-5; TRBD1 aligns across 10 bases. The CDR3 loop spans 15 amino acids. Germline CDR1 and CDR2: MNHNS and SASEGT. Losses at the gene ends were 6 bases for V and 5 bases for J; bases not matched to a gene: 7. CDR3 sequence reads: CASSARDRGYQPQHF. The CDR3 nucleotides read TGTGCCAGCAGCGCCCGGGACAGGGGTTATCAGCCCCAGCATTTT.

CDR3 sequence (DNA): TGTGCCAGCAGCTTGTGGGTGGATCAGCCCCAGCATTTT. Translated, it gives CASSLWVDQPQHF. The chain joins TRBV5-5 to TRBJ1-5; D gene uncertain. Germline lookup yields CDR1 SGHKS and CDR2 YYEKEE (reference sequence). V dropped 1 base and J dropped 5 bases, with 7 bases sitting between them. The CDR3 consists of 13 residues.

Ten or more counts support this clonotype. The chain links TRBV20-1 to TRBJ2-7; 9 nucleotides line up with TRBD1. J gave up 6 bases and V 3 bases, and 15 bases lay outside the gene matches. This CDR3 has 16 residues. Germline CDR1 DFQATT, CDR2 SNEGSKA (reference sequence). The CDR3 DNA reads as TGCAGTGCTAGGCCCCTACACCGGGACAGGGAGGGCGAGCAGTACTTC. Its protein is CSARPLHRDREGEQYF.